This entry lists 9 T cell receptor beta chains sequenced from one sample in a study of T-cell memory formation after mild COVID-19. MiXCR, run by TCRdb on the 5' RACE reads, gives a single entry per CDR3 protein. This sample has 450,000 to 650,000 distinct CDR3 sequences, with about a sixth found just once. The sequencing input was PBMCs or a T cell subset sorted from them (not recorded which). The receptors derive from an adult woman who had mild COVID-19 (a few samples of this study predate the infection). Cell type and time point are not known.

The rearrangement uses TRBV15 and TRBJ2-5, with D maybe TRBD1 (5 bases). Looked up from germline, CDR1 is LNHNV and CDR2 is YYDKDF (reference sequence). Trimming cost V 0 bases and J 3 bases, with 11 bases left between them. This CDR3 is built from 15 residues. CDR3 DNA: TGTGCCACCAGCAGAGACAGGGTTGGTAAAGAGACCCAGTACTTC. Its protein product is CATSRDRVGKETQYF.

The sample holds a few counts of this clonotype. The chain has TRBV5-4 and TRBJ1-3; D is possibly TRBD1 (6 bases). CDR1 is SGHNT and CDR2 is YYREEE in the germline V gene (reference sequence). This CDR3 comprises 18 residues. V gave up 3 bases and J gave up 4 bases, with 23 bases separating them. The DNA for the CDR3 is TGTGCCAGCAGCTCCAATAGGGCCGACTGGGGGCCGGGAAACACCATATATTTT. Protein sequence: CASSSNRADWGPGNTIYF.

As regards this clonotype: One end of the junction fails to match germline, which may point to a read error. This chain links TRBV7-9 with TRBJ2-3; D call uncertain. This CDR3 comprises 17 residues. Germline loops: CDR1 SEHNR, CDR2 FQNEAQ (reference sequence). CDR3 protein: CASSSSLTGLGTDTQCF. CDR3 DNA sequence: TGTGCCAGCAGCTCTTCCTTGACGGGCTTGGGCACAGATACGCAGTGTTTT.

This clonotype has more than one count but fewer than ten. CDR3 sequence: CASSAPPSGGKTDTQYF. DNA for the CDR3: TGTGCCAGCAGCGCCCCACCTAGCGGGGGGAAGACAGATACGCAGTATTTT. The chain couples TRBV9 to TRBJ2-3; 11 bases agree with TRBD2. V shed 3 bases and J 3 bases; nucleotides not matched to a gene: 9. Germline V CDR1 and CDR2: SGDLS, YYNGEE. CDR3 size: 17 residues.

A few counts support this clonotype. The J gene is TRBJ2-7, the V gene TRBV6-5; 12 nucleotides match TRBD2. The V gene's germline CDR1 is MNHEY and CDR2 SVGAGI. The CDR3 is made up of 16 amino acids. V dropped 0 bases and J dropped 8; count of bases not matched to a gene: 8. This CDR3 reads CASSYSFASGREKQYF. The CDR3 DNA reads TGTGCCAGCAGTTACTCGTTCGCTAGCGGGAGGGAGAAGCAGTACTTC.

The sample holds one count of this clonotype. The rearrangement joins TRBV11-1 to TRBJ2-1; TRBD1 matches at 8 bases. Looked up from germline, CDR1 is SGHAT and CDR2 is FQDESV (reference sequence). Losses at the gene ends were 5 bases for V and 6 bases for J; bases not matched to a gene: 12. CDR3 length: 16 amino acids. This CDR3 is CASSASFGTGPNEQFF. The CDR3 DNA sequence: TGTGCCAGCAGCGCCTCTTTCGGGACAGGACCCAATGAGCAGTTCTTC.

This clonotype has just a few counts. The V and J genes are TRBV4-1 and TRBJ1-4, with 9 bases lining up with TRBD1. Trimming removed 1 base from V and 9 bases from J; junction bases left unmatched: 12. This CDR3 has 17 residues. CDR1 and CDR2 (germline): MGHRA, YSYEKL. The CDR3 sequence is CASSQGISGQGWQKLFF. The CDR3 bases are TGCGCCAGCAGCCAAGGGATCTCGGGACAGGGATGGCAAAAACTGTTTTTT.

Only a few counts were recorded for this clonotype. This chain joins TRBV19 and TRBJ1-1; weak D call: TRBD1 (6 bases). The V end was cut by 2 bases, the J end by 5 bases, with 15 bases between. The germline CDR1 and CDR2 sequences are LNHDA and SQIVND (reference sequence). The CDR3 is made up of 15 amino acids. The CDR3 reads CASSILGQMGTEAFF. DNA for the CDR3: TGTGCCAGTAGTATATTGGGACAAATGGGGACTGAAGCTTTCTTT.

This chain connects TRBV4-3 to TRBJ2-1; 9 nucleotides line up with TRBD1. The CDR3 runs to 15 residues. The ends lost 4 bases at V and 10 bases at J; junction bases unmatched: 11. The germline V gene encodes CDR1 LGHNA and CDR2 YSLEER. CDR3 DNA: TGCGCCAGCAGCCCCAAACCTTCCGGGACAGGGGAGCAGTTCTTC. Translated, it gives CASSPKPSGTGEQFF.